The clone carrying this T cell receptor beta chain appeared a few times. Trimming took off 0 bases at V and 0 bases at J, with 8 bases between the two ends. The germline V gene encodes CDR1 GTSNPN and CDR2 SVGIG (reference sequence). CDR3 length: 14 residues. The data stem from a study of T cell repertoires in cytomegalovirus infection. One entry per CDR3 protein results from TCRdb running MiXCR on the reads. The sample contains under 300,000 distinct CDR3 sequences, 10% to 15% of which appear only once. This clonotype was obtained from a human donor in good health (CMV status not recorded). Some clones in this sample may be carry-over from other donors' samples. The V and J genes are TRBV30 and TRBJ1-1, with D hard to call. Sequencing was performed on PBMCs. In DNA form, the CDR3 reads TGTGCCTGGAGTGTACGGGTCATGAACACTGAAGCTTTCTTT. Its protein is CAWSVRVMNTEAFF.